The subject of this entry is one TCR beta chain. Its antigen is still unknown. The data stem from a study of T cells in Graves' hyperthyroidism and ophthalmopathy. Study observations and caveats: With a median lead of 6.5 months before onset, the model predicted ophthalmopathy. A model built on 13 V-J features separated ophthalmopathy from stable hyperthyroidism.

From RNA transcripts, TCR beta CDR3 regions were amplified. With the HTBI primer set, the TCR CDR3 went through a first round of RT-PCR. Each CDR3 protein gets one entry after TCRdb re-called the multiplex PCR reads with MiXCR. The table shows fewer than 550,000 distinct CDR3 sequences, with around 22% occurring only once. The CDR3 length is 12 residues. The germline V and J ends were trimmed by 6 bases and 8 bases, with 13 bases remaining between them. Germline CDR1 and CDR2: MNHNS and SASEGT. The sequenced sample was blood. The receptor comes from a woman in her twenties or thirties with Graves' ophthalmopathy. The chain carries TRBV6-1 and TRBJ1-2; no clear D. The CDR3 coding sequence is TGTGCCAGCAGAGGTCGGCAGGACGGCTACACCTTC. This gives the protein CASRGRQDGYTF.